Detailed here is one T cell receptor beta chain. These data come from a study of blood T cell repertoires in COVID-19. Sequencing was performed with immunoSEQ multiplex PCR; in TCRdb, only in-frame clones are kept and a portion is missing. The sample records over 300,000 clones, about 89% being singletons. V shed 6 bases and J 3 bases; nucleotides not matched to a gene: 8. Per the germline V gene, CDR1 is LNHDA and CDR2 is SQIVND (reference sequence). The CDR3 has 16 residues. The V and J genes are TRBV19 and TRBJ2-1; 10 bases are shared with TRBD2. The sequenced sample consisted of peripheral blood. The receptor was derived from a man in his late teens or twenties who had recovered from COVID-19. CDR3 sequence: CASSSGLADLYNEQFF. CDR3 nucleotides: TGTGCCAGTAGCTCCGGACTAGCGGACCTCTACAATGAGCAGTTCTTC. Filled out from reference TRBV19 and TRBJ2-1, the complete variable domain reads DGGITQSPKYLFRKEGQNVTLSCEQNLNHDAMYWYRQDPGQGLRLIYYSQIVNDFQKGDIAEGYSVSREKKESFPLTVTSAQKNPTAFYLCASSSGLADLYNEQFFGPGTRLTVL.